This TCR beta chain was sequenced during a study of CD8 T cells in Susac syndrome. The RNA input was 0.5 to 1 ug, and it was reverse transcribed with random hexamers. TCRdb re-called the immunoSEQ multiplex PCR reads with MiXCR, one entry per CDR3 protein. The data contain some 70,000 distinct CDR3 sequences, approximately 94% of them singletons. Per germline, CDR1 MNHEY and CDR2 SVGAGI. CDR3 length equals 14 residues. Trimming took 6 bases from V and 6 from J; bases not matched to a gene: 7. Sequencing used CD8+ T cells from PBMCs. The TCR originated in a human donor with multiple sclerosis. The V call is TRBV6-5, the J call TRBJ2-1, with 8 bases lining up with TRBD1. The CDR3 loop is CASSPGTGFNEQFF. The CDR3 region has the DNA TGTGCCAGCAGCCCCGGGACAGGATTCAATGAGCAGTTCTTC.